This entry is about one TCR beta chain. This entry belongs to a study of CD8 T cells in Susac syndrome. The CDR3 sequence is 15 residues long. CDR1 and CDR2 (germline): SGDLS, YYNGEE. Trimming took 4 bases from V and 3 from J; bases not matched to a gene: 9. RNA totalling roughly 0.45 to 1 ug underwent reverse transcription with random hexamers. A single record per CDR3 protein comes from TCRdb applying MiXCR to the immunoSEQ multiplex PCR reads. Of 180,000 or so distinct CDR3 sequences listed, about 94% are singletons. The clonotype comes from a human donor in good health. J is TRBJ2-7 and V is TRBV9; the match to TRBD2 covers 8 bases. The sequenced sample was CD4+ T cells from PBMCs. In nucleotides, the CDR3 is TGTGCCAGCAGCTCTCTCAGCGGGAGTATCTACGAGCAGTACTTC. The encoded protein is CASSSLSGSIYEQYF.